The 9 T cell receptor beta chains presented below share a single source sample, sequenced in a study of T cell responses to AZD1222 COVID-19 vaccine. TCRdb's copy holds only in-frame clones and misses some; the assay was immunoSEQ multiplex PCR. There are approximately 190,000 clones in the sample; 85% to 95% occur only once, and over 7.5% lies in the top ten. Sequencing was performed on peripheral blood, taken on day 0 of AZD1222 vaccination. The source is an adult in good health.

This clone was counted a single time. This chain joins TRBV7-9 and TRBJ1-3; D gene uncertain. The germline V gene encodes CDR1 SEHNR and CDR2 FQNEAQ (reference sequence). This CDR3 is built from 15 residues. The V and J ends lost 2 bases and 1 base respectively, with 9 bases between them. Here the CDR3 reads CASSLLSKSGNTIYF. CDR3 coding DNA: TGTGCCAGCAGCTTACTGAGTAAATCTGGAAACACCATATATTTT.

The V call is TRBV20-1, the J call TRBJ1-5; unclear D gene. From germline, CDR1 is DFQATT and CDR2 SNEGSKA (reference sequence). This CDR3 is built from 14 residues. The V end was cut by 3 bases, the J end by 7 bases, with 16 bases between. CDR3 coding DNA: TGCAGTGCTAGTATCGGGGATGGTGTGCAGCCCCAGCATTTT. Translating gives CSASIGDGVQPQHF.

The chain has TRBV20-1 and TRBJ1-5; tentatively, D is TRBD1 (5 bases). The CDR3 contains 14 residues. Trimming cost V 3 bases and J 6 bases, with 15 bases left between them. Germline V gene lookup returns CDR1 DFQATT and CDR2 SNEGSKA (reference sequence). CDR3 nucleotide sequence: TGCAGTGCTAGTTCGCAGGGCCGGGGTCAGCCCCAGCATTTT. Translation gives CSASSQGRGQPQHF.

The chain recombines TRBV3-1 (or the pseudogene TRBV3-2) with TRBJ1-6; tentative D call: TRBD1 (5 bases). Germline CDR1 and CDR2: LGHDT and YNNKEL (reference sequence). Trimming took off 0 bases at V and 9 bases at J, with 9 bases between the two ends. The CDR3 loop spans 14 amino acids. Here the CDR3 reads CASSQDLGGSPLHF. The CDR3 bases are TGTGCCAGCAGCCAAGATCTGGGGGGTTCACCCCTCCACTTT.

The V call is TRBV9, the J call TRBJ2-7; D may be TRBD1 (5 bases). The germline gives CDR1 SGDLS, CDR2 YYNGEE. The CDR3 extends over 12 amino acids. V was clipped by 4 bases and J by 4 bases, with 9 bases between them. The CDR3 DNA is TGTGCCAGCAGCTATACAGGTTACGAGCAGTACTTC. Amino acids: CASSYTGYEQYF. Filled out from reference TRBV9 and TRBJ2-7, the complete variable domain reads DSGVTQTPKHLITATGQRVTLRCSPRSGDLSVYWYQQSLDQGLQFLIQYYNGEERAKGNILERFSAQQFPDLHSELNLSSLELGDSALYFCASSYTGYEQYFGPGTRLTVT.

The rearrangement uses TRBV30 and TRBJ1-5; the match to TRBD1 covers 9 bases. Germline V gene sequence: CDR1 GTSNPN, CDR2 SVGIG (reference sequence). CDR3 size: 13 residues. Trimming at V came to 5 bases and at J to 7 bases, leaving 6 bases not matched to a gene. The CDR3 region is CAWGTGGSQPQHF. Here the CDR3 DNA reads TGTGCCTGGGGAACAGGGGGCAGCCAGCCCCAGCATTTT.

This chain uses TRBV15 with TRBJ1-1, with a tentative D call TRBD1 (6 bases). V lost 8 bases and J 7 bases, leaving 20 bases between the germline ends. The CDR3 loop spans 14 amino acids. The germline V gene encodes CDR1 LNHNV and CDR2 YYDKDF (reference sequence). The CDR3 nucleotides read TGTGCCACCTCCGGGACAAAGAGGGGTAGTGAAGCTTTCTTT. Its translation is CATSGTKRGSEAFF.

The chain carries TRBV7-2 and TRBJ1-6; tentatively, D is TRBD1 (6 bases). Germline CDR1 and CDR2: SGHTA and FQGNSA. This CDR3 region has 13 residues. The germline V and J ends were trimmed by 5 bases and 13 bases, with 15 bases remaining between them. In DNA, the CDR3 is TGTGCCAGCAGCCCTGGGACAATCCTTCCCCTCCACTTT. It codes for CASSPGTILPLHF.

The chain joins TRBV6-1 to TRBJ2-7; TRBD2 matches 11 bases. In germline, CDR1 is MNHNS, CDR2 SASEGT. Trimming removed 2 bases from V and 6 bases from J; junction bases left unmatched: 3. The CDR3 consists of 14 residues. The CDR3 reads CASSELAGGVEQYF. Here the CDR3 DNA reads TGTGCCAGCAGTGAACTAGCGGGAGGTGTCGAGCAGTACTTC.